These T cell receptor beta chains were read from a single sample in a study of cytomegalovirus exposure and HLA in healthy donors. Sequencing used immunoSEQ multiplex PCR; TCRdb keeps in-frame clones, though not all of them. This sample yields around 200,000 clones, of which approximately 83% are seen a single time; around 2.8% belongs to the top ten. The source material was PBMCs. The receptors originated from a woman under 30 in good health and CMV-seropositive. CDR3s include the opening cysteine and the closing phenylalanine or tryptophan. A D gene is named only where the DNA matches it firmly. Size is omitted from some rows. Given values are once, few, many or a class for expanded clones.

d_gene: NA; len: 13; abundance: many; v_gene: TRBV5-1; j_gene: TRBJ1-2; CDR3aa: CASSLEAGFCYTF; CDR3nt: TGCGCCAGCAGCTTGGAGGCAGGGTTCTGCTACACCTTC
d_gene: NA; len: 12; abundance: NA; v_gene: TRBV14; j_gene: TRBJ1-2; CDR3aa: CASSGQNYGYTF; CDR3nt: TGTGCCAGCAGCGGACAAAACTATGGCTACACCTTC
d_gene: NA; len: 11; abundance: NA; v_gene: TRBV6-5; j_gene: TRBJ2-1; CDR3aa: CASSTNNEQFF; CDR3nt: TGTGCCAGCTCTACCAACAATGAGCAGTTCTTC
d_gene: NA; len: 15; abundance: NA; v_gene: TRBV14; j_gene: TRBJ1-1; CDR3aa: CASSQATGRNTEAFF; CDR3nt: TGTGCCAGCAGCCAAGCCACGGGTAGGAACACTGAAGCTTTCTTT
d_gene: TRBD2; len: 16; abundance: NA; v_gene: TRBV7-2; j_gene: TRBJ2-1; CDR3aa: CASRAGGAGTSSEQFF; CDR3nt: TGTGCCAGCCGAGCGGGGGGAGCCGGAACGTCTAGTGAGCAGTTCTTC
d_gene: TRBD1; len: 14; abundance: NA; v_gene: TRBV5-1; j_gene: TRBJ1-1; CDR3aa: CASSVGQGRTEAFF; CDR3nt: TGCGCCAGCAGCGTGGGACAGGGGCGGACTGAAGCTTTCTTT
d_gene: NA; len: 12; abundance: NA; v_gene: TRBV6-5; j_gene: TRBJ1-2; CDR3aa: CASRKDREGYTF; CDR3nt: TGTGCCAGCAGAAAGGACAGAGAAGGCTACACCTTC
d_gene: NA; len: 13; abundance: NA; v_gene: TRBV19; j_gene: TRBJ2-5; CDR3aa: CASTAGGTETQYF; CDR3nt: TGTGCCAGTACGGCGGGTGGAACGGAGACCCAGTACTTC
d_gene: NA; len: 17; abundance: few; v_gene: TRBV10-3; j_gene: TRBJ1-2; CDR3aa: CAITQSSFPRSNYGYTF; CDR3nt: TGTGCCATCACTCAGTCTTCGTTCCCGAGGTCTAACTATGGCTACACCTTC
d_gene: TRBD1; len: 16; abundance: once; v_gene: TRBV5-8; j_gene: TRBJ1-2; CDR3aa: CASSATGQGNNYGYTF; CDR3nt: TGTGCCAGCAGCGCGACGGGACAGGGAAATAACTATGGCTACACCTTC
d_gene: TRBD2; len: 15; abundance: NA; v_gene: TRBV5-1; j_gene: TRBJ2-5; CDR3aa: CASSPGLAEQETQYF; CDR3nt: TGCGCCAGCAGCCCGGGACTAGCGGAACAAGAGACCCAGTACTTC
d_gene: TRBD1; len: 12; abundance: NA; v_gene: TRBV29-1; j_gene: TRBJ2-7; CDR3aa: CSVVTGGSEQYF; CDR3nt: TGCAGCGTTGTCACAGGGGGGAGCGAGCAGTACTTC
d_gene: TRBD1; len: 17; abundance: once; v_gene: TRBV9; j_gene: TRBJ1-4; CDR3aa: CASSVRQGIATNEKLFF; CDR3nt: TGTGCCAGCAGCGTCCGACAGGGGATTGCAACTAATGAAAAACTGTTTTTT
d_gene: NA; len: 13; abundance: NA; v_gene: TRBV7-2; j_gene: TRBJ1-1; CDR3aa: CASSLESYTEAFF; CDR3nt: TGTGCCAGCAGTCTCGAGTCGTACACTGAAGCTTTCTTT
d_gene: NA; len: 12; abundance: NA; v_gene: TRBV28; j_gene: TRBJ1-2; CDR3aa: CASATGTYGYTF; CDR3nt: TGTGCCAGCGCAACCGGGACATATGGCTACACCTTC
d_gene: NA; len: 14; abundance: NA; v_gene: TRBV11-2; j_gene: TRBJ2-7; CDR3aa: CASSPTAGSYEQYF; CDR3nt: TGTGCCAGCAGCCCCACCGCGGGGTCCTACGAGCAGTACTTC